This T cell receptor (beta chain) was sequenced in a study of T cell repertoires in cytomegalovirus infection. Turning to the study itself: Public TCR beta signature analysis indicated the presence of both CMV infection and matching HLA type.

General study findings and limits: Cumulative public TCR beta family frequency identified CMV carriers with the relevant HLA. The ex vivo response was dominated by HLA-C-restricted CMV-specific TCR beta clonotypes.

The table lists this clonotype with a few counts. What it binds is not known. TCRdb reprocessed the reads via MiXCR and lists one record per CDR3 protein. The top ten clones hold around an eighth of a sample with about 900,000 distinct CDR3 sequences, roughly 31% of them seen once. Trimming left V 1 base short and J 6 bases short, with 7 bases between. The germline gives CDR1 SGHAT, CDR2 FQNNGV. The CDR3 sequence is 14 residues long. The sequence derives from a human donor in good health (CMV status not recorded). Some clones in this sample may be carry-over from other donors' samples. The sequenced sample was cultured CD8+ T cells from PBMCs, obtained from culture after CMV antigen stimulation. The rearrangement joins TRBV11-2 to TRBJ1-6, with TRBD1 as a possible D gene (6 bases). In DNA form, the CDR3 reads TGTGCCAGCAGCTTAGCAGGGGTTAATTCACCCCTCCACTTT. Its protein product is CASSLAGVNSPLHF.